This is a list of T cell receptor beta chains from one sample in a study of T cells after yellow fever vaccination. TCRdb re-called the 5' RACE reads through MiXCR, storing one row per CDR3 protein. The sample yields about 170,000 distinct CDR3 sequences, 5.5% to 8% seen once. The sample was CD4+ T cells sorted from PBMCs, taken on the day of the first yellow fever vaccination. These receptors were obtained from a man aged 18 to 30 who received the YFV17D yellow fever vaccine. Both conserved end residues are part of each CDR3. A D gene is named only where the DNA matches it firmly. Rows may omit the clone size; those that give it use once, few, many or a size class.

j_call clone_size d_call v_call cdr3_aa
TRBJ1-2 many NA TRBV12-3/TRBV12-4 CASSLAGRNYGYTF
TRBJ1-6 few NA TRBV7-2 CASSSTPLGDSPLHF
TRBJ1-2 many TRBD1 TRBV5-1 CASSTRTGPSLDGYTF
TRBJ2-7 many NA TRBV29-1 CSVGQRRWEQYF
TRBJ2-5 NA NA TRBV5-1 CASSVGNRRETQYF
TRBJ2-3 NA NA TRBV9 CASSVGRTDTQYF
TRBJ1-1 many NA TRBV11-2 CASSFLLNTEAFF
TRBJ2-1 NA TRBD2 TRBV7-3 CASKTSGDNNEQFF
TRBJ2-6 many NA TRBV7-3 CASSLGRGANVLTF
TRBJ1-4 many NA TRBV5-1 CASSFEGNEKLFF
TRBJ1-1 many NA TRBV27 CASRGRYTEAFF
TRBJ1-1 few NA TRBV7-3 CASSLMAEMNTEAFF
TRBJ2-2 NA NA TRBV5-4 CASSARRVTGELFF
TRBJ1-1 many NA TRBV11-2 CASSLDGYTEAFF
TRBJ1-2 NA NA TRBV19 CASTPMGSDRGYTF
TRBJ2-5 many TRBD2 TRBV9 CASSAGLAGDETQYF
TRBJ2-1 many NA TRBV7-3 CASSFDRSSYNEQFF
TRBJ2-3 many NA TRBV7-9 CASSLVTRSTDTQYF
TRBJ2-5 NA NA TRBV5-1 CASSSNYQETQYF
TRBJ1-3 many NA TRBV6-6 CASSYALGNTIYF
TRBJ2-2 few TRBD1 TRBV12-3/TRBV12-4 CASTPDRFGDTGELFF
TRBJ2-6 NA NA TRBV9 CASSARNQGFSGANVLTF
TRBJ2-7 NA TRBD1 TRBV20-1 CSVTRGLFSYEQYF
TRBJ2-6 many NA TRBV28 CASSSSGSGANVLTF
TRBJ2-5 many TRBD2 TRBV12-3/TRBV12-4 CASGGTSGGLFGDF
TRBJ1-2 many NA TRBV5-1 CASSMDGNYGYTF
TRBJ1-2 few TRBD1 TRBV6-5 CASSYGTGTGRNYGYTF
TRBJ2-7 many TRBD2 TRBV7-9 CASSLGGLANSYEQYF
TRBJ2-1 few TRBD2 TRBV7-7 CASSLAAAGGPDEQFF
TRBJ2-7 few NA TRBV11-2 CASSQGFEQYF
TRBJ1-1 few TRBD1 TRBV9 CASSAHTGGLVAFF
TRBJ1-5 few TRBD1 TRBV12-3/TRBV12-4 CASSSHRTGVNQPQHF
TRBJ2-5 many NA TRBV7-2 CASSSTPTVLETQYF
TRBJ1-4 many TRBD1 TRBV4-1 CASSQGYRGQGGEKLFF
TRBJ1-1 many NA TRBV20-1 CSAIGLNTEAFF
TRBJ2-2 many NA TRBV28 CASSPPRGGWELFF